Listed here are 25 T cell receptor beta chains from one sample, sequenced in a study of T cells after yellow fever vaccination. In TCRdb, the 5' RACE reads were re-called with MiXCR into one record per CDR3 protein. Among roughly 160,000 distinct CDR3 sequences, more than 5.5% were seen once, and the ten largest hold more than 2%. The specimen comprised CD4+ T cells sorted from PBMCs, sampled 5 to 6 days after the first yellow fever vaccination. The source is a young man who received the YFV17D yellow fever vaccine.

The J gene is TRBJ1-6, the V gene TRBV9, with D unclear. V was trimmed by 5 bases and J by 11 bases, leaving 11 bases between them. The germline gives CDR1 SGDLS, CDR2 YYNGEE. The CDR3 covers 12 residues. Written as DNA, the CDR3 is TGTGCCAGCAGTGCGGGCCAGACACCCCTCCACTTT. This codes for CASSAGQTPLHF.

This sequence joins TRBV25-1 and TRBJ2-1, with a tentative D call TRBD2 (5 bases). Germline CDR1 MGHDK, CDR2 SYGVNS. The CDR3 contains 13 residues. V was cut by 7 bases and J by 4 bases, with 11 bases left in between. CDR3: CASTGSVYNEQFF. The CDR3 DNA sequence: TGTGCCAGCACGGGGTCGGTGTACAATGAGCAGTTCTTC.

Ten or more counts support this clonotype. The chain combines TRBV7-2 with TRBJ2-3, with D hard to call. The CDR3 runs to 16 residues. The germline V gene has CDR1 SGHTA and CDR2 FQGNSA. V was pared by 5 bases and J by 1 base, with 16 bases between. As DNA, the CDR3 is TGTGCCAGCAGCCCCCGGACGGGTTTTCGCACAGATACGCAGTATTTT. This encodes CASSPRTGFRTDTQYF. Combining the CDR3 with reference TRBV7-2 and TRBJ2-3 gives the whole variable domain GAGVSQSPSNKVTEKGKDVELRCDPISGHTALYWYRQSLGQGLEFLIYFQGNSAPDKSGLPSDRFSAERTGGSVSTLTIQRTQQEDSAVYLCASSPRTGFRTDTQYFGPGTRLTVL.

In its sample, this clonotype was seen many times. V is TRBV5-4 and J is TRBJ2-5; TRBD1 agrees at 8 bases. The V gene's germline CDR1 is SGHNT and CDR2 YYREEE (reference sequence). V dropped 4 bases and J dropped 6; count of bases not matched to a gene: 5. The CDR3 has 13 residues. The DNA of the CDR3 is TGTGCCAGCAGCCAGACAGGGGCCAAGACCCAGTACTTC. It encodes CASSQTGAKTQYF.

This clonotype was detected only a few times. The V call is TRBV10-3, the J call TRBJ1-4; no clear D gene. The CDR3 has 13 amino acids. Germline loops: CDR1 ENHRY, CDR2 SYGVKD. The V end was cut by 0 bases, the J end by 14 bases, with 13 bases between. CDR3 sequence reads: CAISESNRGELFF. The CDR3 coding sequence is TGTGCCATCAGTGAGTCTAACCGGGGAGAGCTGTTTTTT.

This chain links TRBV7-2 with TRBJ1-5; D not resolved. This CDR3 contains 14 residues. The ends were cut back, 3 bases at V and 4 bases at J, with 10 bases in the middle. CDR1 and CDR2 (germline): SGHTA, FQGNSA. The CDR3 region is CASSFVGGNQPQHF. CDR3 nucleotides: TGTGCCAGCAGCTTCGTCGGAGGGAATCAGCCCCAGCATTTT. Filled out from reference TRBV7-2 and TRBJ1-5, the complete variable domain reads GAGVSQSPSNKVTEKGKDVELRCDPISGHTALYWYRQSLGQGLEFLIYFQGNSAPDKSGLPSDRFSAERTGGSVSTLTIQRTQQEDSAVYLCASSFVGGNQPQHFGDGTRLSIL.

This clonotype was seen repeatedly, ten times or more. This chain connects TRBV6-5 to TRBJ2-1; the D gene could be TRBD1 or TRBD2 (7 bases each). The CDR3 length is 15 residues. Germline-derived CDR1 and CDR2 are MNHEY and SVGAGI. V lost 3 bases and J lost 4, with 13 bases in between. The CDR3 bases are TGTGCCAGCAGTTATGGGAGGGGGCGTTACAATGAGCAGTTCTTC. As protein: CASSYGRGRYNEQFF.

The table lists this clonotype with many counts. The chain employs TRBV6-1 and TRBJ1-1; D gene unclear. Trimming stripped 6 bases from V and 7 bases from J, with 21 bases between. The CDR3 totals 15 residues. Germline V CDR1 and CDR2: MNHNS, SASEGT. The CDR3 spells CASRDNPGIFNEAFF. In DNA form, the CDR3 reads TGTGCCAGCAGAGACAACCCCGGGATATTTAATGAAGCTTTCTTT.

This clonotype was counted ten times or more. For the CDR3, the DNA is TGTGCCAGCAGCCAAGATCACGGGGCGCCACCCCTCCACTTT. Protein sequence: CASSQDHGAPPLHF. This chain uses TRBV14 with TRBJ1-6, with D perhaps matching TRBD1 (5 bases). The germline V gene has CDR1 SGHDN and CDR2 FVKESK. The CDR3 runs to 14 residues. The V end was cut by 0 bases, the J end by 11 bases, with 11 bases between. The complete variable domain, with remaining parts taken from reference TRBV14 and TRBJ1-6, reads EAGVTQFPSHSVIEKGQTVTLRCDPISGHDNLYWYRRVMGKEIKFLLHFVKESKQDESGMPNNRFLAERTGGTYSTLKVQPAELEDSGVYFCASSQDHGAPPLHFGNGTRLTVT.

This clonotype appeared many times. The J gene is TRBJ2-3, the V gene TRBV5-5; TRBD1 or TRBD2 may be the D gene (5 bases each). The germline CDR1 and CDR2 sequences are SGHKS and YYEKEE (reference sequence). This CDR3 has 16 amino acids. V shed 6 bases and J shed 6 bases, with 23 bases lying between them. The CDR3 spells CASTVPGTTVGDTQYF. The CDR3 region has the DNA TGTGCCAGCACCGTTCCCGGGACGACCGTCGGGGATACGCAGTATTTT.

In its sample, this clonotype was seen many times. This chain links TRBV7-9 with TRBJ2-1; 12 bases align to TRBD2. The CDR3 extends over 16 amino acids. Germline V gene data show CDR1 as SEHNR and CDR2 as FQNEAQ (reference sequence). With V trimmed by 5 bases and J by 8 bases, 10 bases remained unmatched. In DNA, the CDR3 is TGTGCCAGCAGCCAGCGACTAGCGGGGGCCGGGGATGAGCAGTTCTTC. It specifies CASSQRLAGAGDEQFF.

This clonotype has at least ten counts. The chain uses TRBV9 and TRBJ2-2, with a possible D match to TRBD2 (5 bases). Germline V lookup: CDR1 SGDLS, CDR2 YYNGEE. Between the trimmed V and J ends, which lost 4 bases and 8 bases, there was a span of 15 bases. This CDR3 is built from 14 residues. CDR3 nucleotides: TGTGCCAGCAGCATTCGGACCGGCGGGGGGGAGCTGTTTTTT. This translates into CASSIRTGGGELFF.

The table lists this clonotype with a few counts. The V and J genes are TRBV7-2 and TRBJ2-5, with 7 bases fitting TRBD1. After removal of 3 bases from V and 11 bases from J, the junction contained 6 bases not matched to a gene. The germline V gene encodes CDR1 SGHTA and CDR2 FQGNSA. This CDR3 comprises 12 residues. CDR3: CASSFDRATQYF. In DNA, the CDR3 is TGTGCCAGCAGCTTCGACAGGGCTACTCAGTACTTC.

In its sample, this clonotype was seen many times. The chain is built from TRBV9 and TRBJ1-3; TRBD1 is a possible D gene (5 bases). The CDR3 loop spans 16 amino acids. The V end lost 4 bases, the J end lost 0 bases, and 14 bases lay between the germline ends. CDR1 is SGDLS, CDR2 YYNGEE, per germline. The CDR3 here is CASSMTATHSGNTIYF. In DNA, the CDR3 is TGTGCCAGCAGCATGACAGCTACCCACTCTGGAAACACCATATATTTT.

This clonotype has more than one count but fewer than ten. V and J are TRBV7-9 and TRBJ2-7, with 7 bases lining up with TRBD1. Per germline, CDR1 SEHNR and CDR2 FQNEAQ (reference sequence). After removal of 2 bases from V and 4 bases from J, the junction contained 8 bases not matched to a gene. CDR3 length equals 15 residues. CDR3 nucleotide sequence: TGTGCCAGCAGCTTAAAACACGGGACAGATTACGAGCAGTACGTC. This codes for CASSLKHGTDYEQYV.

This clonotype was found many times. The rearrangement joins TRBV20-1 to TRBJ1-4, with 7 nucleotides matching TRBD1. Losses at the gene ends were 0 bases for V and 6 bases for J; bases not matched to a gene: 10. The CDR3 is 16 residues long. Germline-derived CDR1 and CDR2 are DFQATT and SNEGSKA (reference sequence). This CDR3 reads CSARDPLRTGDEKLFF. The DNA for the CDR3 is TGCAGTGCTAGAGATCCCCTTAGGACAGGAGATGAAAAACTGTTTTTT.

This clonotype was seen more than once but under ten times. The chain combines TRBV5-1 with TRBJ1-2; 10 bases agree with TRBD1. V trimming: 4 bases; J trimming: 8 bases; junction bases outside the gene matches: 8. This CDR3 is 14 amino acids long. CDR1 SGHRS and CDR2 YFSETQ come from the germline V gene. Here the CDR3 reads CASSPGGTGVGYTF. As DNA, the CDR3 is TGCGCCAGCAGCCCCGGAGGGACAGGGGTCGGCTACACCTTC.

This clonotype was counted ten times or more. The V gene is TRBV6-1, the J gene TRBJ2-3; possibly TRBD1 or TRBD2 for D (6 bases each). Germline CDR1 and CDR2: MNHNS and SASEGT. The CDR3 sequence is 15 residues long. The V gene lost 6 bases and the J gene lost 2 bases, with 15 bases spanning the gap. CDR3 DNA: TGTGCCAGCAGGACACCCAGGGGACTCACAGATACGCAGTATTTT. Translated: CASRTPRGLTDTQYF.

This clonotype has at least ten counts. CDR3 coding DNA: TGCGCCAGCAGCCCCAACCCCGGGGGCGTGAGCACAGATACGCAGTATTTT. Its translation is CASSPNPGGVSTDTQYF. This chain links TRBV5-1 with TRBJ2-3; D assignment may be TRBD1 or TRBD2 (6 bases each). The V gene lost 4 bases and the J gene lost 0 bases, with 18 bases spanning the gap. This CDR3 comprises 17 residues. The germline V gene encodes CDR1 SGHRS and CDR2 YFSETQ. The full variable domain, completed using reference TRBV5-1 and TRBJ2-3, is KAGVTQTPRYLIKTRGQQVTLSCSPISGHRSVSWYQQTPGQGLQFLFEYFSETQRNKGNFPGRFSGRQFSNSRSEMNVSTLELGDSALYLCASSPNPGGVSTDTQYFGPGTRLTVL.

Here the CDR3 reads CASSSGTLETQYF. The CDR3 DNA is TGTGCCAGCAGCTCCGGGACGCTGGAGACCCAGTACTTC. The chain links TRBV7-2 to TRBJ2-5; D may correspond to TRBD1 or TRBD2 (5 bases each). Germline V gene data show CDR1 as SGHTA and CDR2 as FQGNSA. The ends were cut back, 4 bases at V and 5 bases at J, with 11 bases in the middle. The CDR3 is made up of 13 amino acids.

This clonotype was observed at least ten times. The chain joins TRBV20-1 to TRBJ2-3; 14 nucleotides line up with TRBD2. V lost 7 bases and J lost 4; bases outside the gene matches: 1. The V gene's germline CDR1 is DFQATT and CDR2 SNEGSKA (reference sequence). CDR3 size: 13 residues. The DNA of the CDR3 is TGCAGTGGGGGACTAGCGGGGGCAGATACGCAGTATTTT. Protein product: CSGGLAGADTQYF.

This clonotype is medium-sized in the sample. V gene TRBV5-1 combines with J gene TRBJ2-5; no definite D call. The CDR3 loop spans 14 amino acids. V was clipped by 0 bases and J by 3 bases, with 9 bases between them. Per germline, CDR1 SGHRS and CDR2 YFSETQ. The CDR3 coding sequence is TGCGCCAGCAGCTTGGGGAATGGAGAAGAGACCCAGTACTTC. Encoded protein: CASSLGNGEETQYF.

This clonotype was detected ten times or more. Here the CDR3 DNA reads TGTGCCAGCAGTCCAGGCAATAATTCACCCCTCCACTTT. Its protein is CASSPGNNSPLHF. V is TRBV18 and J is TRBJ1-6; D is ambiguous. Germline values: CDR1 KGHSH, CDR2 LQKENI. The V gene lost 8 bases and the J gene lost 5 bases, with 10 bases spanning the gap. The CDR3 has 13 amino acids.

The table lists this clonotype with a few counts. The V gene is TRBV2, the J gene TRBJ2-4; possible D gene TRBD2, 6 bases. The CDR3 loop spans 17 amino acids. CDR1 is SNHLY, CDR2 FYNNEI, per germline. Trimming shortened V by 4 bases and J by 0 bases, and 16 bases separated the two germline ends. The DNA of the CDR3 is TGTGCCAGCAGTGTCTCGGGGGAGGCGCTAGCCAAAAACATTCAGTACTTC. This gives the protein CASSVSGEALAKNIQYF.

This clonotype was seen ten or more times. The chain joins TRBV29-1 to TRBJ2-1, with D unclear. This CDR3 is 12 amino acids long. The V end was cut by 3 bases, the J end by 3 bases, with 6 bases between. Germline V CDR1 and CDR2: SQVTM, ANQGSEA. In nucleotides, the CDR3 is TGCAGCGTTGATAAGCACTACAATGAGCAGTTCTTC. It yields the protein CSVDKHYNEQFF.